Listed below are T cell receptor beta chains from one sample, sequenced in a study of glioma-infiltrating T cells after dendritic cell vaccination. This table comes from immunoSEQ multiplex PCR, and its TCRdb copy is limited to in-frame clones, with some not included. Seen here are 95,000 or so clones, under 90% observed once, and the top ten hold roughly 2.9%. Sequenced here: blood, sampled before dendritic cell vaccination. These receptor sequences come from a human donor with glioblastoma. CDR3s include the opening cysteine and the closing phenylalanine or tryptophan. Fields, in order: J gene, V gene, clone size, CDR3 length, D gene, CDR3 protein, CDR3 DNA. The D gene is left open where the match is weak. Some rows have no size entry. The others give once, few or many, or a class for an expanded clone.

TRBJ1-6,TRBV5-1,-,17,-,CASSWGGAAVVNSPLHF,TGCGCCAGCAGCTGGGGGGGAGCGGCGGTGGTTAATTCACCCCTCCACTTT
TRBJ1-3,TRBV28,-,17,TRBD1,CASSLPPGQDSGNTIYF,TGTGCCAGCAGCCTACCTCCCGGACAGGACTCTGGAAACACCATATATTTT
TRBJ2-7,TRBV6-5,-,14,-,CASSHRHRVYEQYF,TGTGCCAGCAGTCACCGTCACAGGGTCTACGAGCAGTACTTC
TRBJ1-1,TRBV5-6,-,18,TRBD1,CASSPLSGTGTGNTEAFF,TGTGCCAGCAGCCCACTTTCCGGGACAGGGACAGGGAACACTGAAGCTTTCTTT
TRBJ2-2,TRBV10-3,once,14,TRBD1,CATLDRGLAGELFF,TGTGCCACCCTGGACAGGGGTTTAGCCGGGGAGCTGTTTTTT
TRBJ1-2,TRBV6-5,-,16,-,CASSYSIERKRSGYTF,TGTGCCAGCAGTTACTCGATAGAGCGAAAAAGGAGTGGCTACACCTTC
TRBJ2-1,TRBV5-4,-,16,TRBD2,CASSSPLTSGGGIQFF,TGTGCCAGCAGCTCCCCCCTGACTAGCGGGGGAGGGATCCAGTTCTTC
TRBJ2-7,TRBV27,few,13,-,CASSSQGFYEQYF,TGTGCCAGCAGTTCGCAGGGTTTTTACGAGCAGTACTTC
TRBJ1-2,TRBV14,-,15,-,CASSPPDKDYYGYTF,TGTGCCAGCAGCCCCCCGGACAAGGATTACTATGGCTACACCTTC
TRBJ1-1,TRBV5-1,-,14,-,CASTLGGWGTEAFF,TGCGCCAGCACCTTGGGGGGCTGGGGCACTGAAGCTTTCTTT
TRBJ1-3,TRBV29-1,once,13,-,CSVGLRAGNTIYF,TGCAGCGTTGGGCTCAGGGCCGGAAACACCATATATTTT
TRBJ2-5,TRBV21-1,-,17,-,CASSRRGQAEYQETQYF,TGTGCCAGCAGCCGAAGGGGGCAGGCAGAATACCAAGAGACCCAGTACTTC
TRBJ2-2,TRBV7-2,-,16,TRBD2,CASSSGLAGRVGELFF,TGTGCCAGCAGCTCAGGACTAGCGGGGAGGGTCGGGGAGCTGTTTTTT
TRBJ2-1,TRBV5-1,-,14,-,CASSLDSSTNEQFF,TGCGCCAGCAGCTTGGACTCCTCCACCAATGAGCAGTTCTTC
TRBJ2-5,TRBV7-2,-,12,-,CASSSPGTTQYF,TGTGCCAGCAGCTCCCCGGGAACGACCCAGTACTTC
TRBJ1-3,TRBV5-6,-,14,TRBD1,CASRDRGSGNTIYF,TGTGCCAGCAGGGACAGGGGGTCTGGAAACACCATATATTTT
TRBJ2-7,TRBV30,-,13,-,CAWMGASSYEQYF,TGTGCCTGGATGGGCGCAAGCTCCTACGAGCAGTACTTC
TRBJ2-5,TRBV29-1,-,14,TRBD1,CSVGDRSSAETQYF,TGCAGCGTTGGGGACAGGTCGTCGGCGGAGACCCAGTACTTC
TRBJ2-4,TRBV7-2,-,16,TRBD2,CASSRTWGGVGNIQYF,TGTGCCAGCAGTCGCACTTGGGGGGGAGTAGGCAACATTCAGTACTTC
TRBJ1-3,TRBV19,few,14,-,CASNGLGSGNTIYF,TGTGCCAGTAATGGGCTGGGCTCTGGAAACACCATATATTTT
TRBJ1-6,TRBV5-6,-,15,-,CASSLVAGSNSPLHF,TGTGCCAGCAGCTTGGTGGCGGGCTCTAATTCACCCCTCCACTTT
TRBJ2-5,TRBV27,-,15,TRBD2,CASSFGGRPQETQYF,TGTGCCAGCAGTTTTGGCGGGAGGCCCCAAGAGACCCAGTACTTC
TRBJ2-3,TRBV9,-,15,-,CASSPPVTNTDTQYF,TGTGCCAGCAGCCCCCCCGTGACAAACACAGATACGCAGTATTTT
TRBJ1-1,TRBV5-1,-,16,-,CASSGVTSGQNTEAFF,TGCGCCAGCAGCGGAGTTACCTCGGGACAGAACACTGAAGCTTTCTTT
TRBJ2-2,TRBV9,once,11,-,CASSSGGELFF,TGTGCCAGCAGCTCCGGCGGGGAGCTGTTTTTT
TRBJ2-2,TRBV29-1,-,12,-,CSVLQNTGELFF,TGCAGCGTTTTACAAAACACCGGGGAGCTGTTTTTT
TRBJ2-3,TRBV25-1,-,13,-,CASSDYRADTQYF,TGTGCCAGCAGTGACTACAGGGCAGATACGCAGTATTTT
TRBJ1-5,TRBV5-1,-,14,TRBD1,CASSPGQGNQPQHF,TGCGCCAGCAGCCCCGGACAGGGCAATCAGCCCCAGCATTTT
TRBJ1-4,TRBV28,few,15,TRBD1,CASRIGQGVNEKLFF,TGTGCCAGCAGGATTGGACAGGGAGTAAATGAAAAACTGTTTTTT
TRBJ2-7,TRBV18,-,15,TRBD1,CASARQGQGAYEQYF,TGTGCCAGCGCCAGGCAGGGACAGGGGGCCTACGAGCAGTACTTC
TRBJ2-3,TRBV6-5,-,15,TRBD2,CASSYLSGGAGTQYF,TGTGCCAGCAGTTACCTTAGCGGGGGGGCAGGGACGCAGTATTTT
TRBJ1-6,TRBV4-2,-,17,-,CASSQDTDSSYNSPLHF,TGTGCCAGCAGCCAAGATACCGACAGCTCCTATAATTCACCCCTCCACTTT
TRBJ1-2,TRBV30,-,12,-,CAWSGEDYGYTF,TGTGCCTGGAGTGGGGAGGACTATGGCTACACCTTC
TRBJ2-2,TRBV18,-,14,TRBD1,CASSPGQGIGELFF,TGTGCCAGCTCACCGGGACAGGGGATCGGGGAGCTGTTTTTT
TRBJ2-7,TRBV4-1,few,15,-,CASSQFTGGAYEQYF,TGCGCCAGCAGCCAATTCACAGGGGGGGCGTACGAGCAGTACTTC
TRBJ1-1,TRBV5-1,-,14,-,CASSFSQGSTEAFF,TGCGCCAGCAGCTTTAGCCAGGGGAGTACTGAAGCTTTCTTT
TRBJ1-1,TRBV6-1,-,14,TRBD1,CASTLGQTNTEAFF,TGTGCCAGCACCCTGGGACAGACGAACACTGAAGCTTTCTTT
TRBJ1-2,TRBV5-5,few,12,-,CASSWEDYGYTF,TGTGCCAGCAGCTGGGAGGACTATGGCTACACCTTC
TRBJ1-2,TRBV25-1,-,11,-,CASLTGNGYTF,TGTGCCAGCCTTACAGGGAATGGCTACACCTTC
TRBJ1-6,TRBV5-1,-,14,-,CASSAGLPGSPLHF,TGCGCCAGCAGCGCGGGCCTTCCCGGGTCACCCCTCCACTTT
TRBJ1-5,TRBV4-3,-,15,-,CASSQVAFGNQPQHF,TGCGCCAGCAGCCAAGTAGCCTTTGGGAATCAGCCCCAGCATTTT
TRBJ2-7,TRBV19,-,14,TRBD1,CASSIGTGSYEQYF,TGTGCCAGTAGTATAGGGACAGGGTCCTACGAGCAGTACTTC
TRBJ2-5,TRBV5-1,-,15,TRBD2,CASSLEGGRVETQYF,TGCGCCAGCAGCTTGGAGGGCGGGAGAGTAGAGACCCAGTACTTC
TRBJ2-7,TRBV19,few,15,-,CASRDGYGSSYEQYF,TGTGCCAGTAGAGATGGGTACGGGAGCTCCTACGAGCAGTACTTC
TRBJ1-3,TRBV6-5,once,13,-,CASSRRLRDTIYF,TGTGCCAGCAGTCGACGTCTCCGGGACACCATATATTTT
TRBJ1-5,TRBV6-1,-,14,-,CASNSGYVYQPQHF,TGTGCCAGCAACTCAGGGTACGTGTATCAGCCCCAGCATTTT
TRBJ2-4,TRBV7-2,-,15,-,CASSPVDNPKNIQYF,TGTGCCAGCAGCCCAGTAGACAACCCCAAAAACATTCAGTACTTC
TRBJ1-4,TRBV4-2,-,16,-,CASSQDGQEVNEKLFF,TGTGCCAGCAGCCAAGATGGGCAAGAAGTTAATGAAAAACTGTTTTTT
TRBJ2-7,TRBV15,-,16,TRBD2,CATSSFPGLGIYLQYF,TGTGCCACCAGCAGCTTCCCGGGACTAGGGATCTATCTGCAGTACTTC
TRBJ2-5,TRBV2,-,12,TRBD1,CASIGTGETQYF,TGTGCCAGCATAGGGACAGGGGAGACCCAGTACTTC
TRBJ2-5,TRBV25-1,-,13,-,CASTPMGGAKQYF,TGTGCCAGCACTCCGATGGGGGGGGCGAAGCAGTACTTC
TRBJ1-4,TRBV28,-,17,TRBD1,CASSLSGTVPTNEKLFF,TGTGCCAGCAGTTTATCGGGGACAGTACCAACTAATGAAAAACTGTTTTTT
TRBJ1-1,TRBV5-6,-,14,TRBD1,CASSRTGVSTEAFF,TGTGCCAGCAGCCGGACAGGGGTAAGCACTGAAGCTTTCTTT
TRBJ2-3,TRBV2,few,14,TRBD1,CASSVSQGANTQYF,TGTGCCAGCAGTGTGAGTCAGGGGGCAAATACGCAGTATTTT
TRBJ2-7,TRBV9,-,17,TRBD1,CASSVALPGQGAYEQYF,TGTGCCAGCAGCGTAGCCCTACCCGGACAGGGGGCCTACGAGCAGTACTTC
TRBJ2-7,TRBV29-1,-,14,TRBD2,CSASPSGTSYEQYF,TGCAGCGCGAGTCCTAGCGGTACCTCCTACGAGCAGTACTTC
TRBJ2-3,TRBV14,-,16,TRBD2,CASSQRLAGKTDTQYF,TGTGCCAGCAGCCAACGACTAGCGGGAAAGACAGATACGCAGTATTTT
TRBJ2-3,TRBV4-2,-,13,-,CASSQLGTDTQYF,TGTGCCAGCAGCCAACTAGGCACAGATACGCAGTATTTT
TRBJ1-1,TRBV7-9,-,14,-,CASSLEGAMAEAFF,TGTGCCAGCAGCTTAGAAGGGGCGATGGCTGAAGCTTTCTTT
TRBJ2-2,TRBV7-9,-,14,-,CASSFSQTTGELFF,TGTGCCAGCAGCTTTTCTCAGACTACCGGGGAGCTGTTTTTT